These 32 T cell receptor beta chains were sequenced from one sample in a study of blood T cell repertoires in COVID-19. Some clones are missing from TCRdb's copy, which holds only in-frame ones; the method was immunoSEQ multiplex PCR. The repertoire holds about 130,000 clones, around 89% seen once, with less than 4.5% in the top ten. The sample comprised peripheral blood. All receptors derive from a man in his sixties with COVID-19, enrolled during active disease.

The chain links TRBV18 to TRBJ2-3; tentative D call: TRBD1 (5 bases). Looked up from germline, CDR1 is KGHSH and CDR2 is LQKENI. The V and J ends lost 3 bases and 0 bases respectively, with 10 bases between them. The CDR3 consists of 15 residues. CDR3 protein: CASSPDRSSTDTQYF. Written as DNA, the CDR3 is TGTGCCAGCTCACCCGACAGATCCAGCACAGATACGCAGTATTTT.

The chain couples TRBV27 to TRBJ1-5; 9 nucleotides align to TRBD1. CDR1 and CDR2 (germline): MNHEY, SMNVEV (reference sequence). J gave up 5 bases and V 6 bases, and 5 bases lay outside the gene matches. This CDR3 has 14 residues. CDR3 in amino acids: CASRTGTGHQPQHF. In DNA, the CDR3 is TGTGCCAGCAGGACCGGGACAGGGCATCAGCCCCAGCATTTT.

The chain links TRBV5-1 to TRBJ2-2; TRBD1 matches 7 bases. The CDR3 consists of 15 residues. Germline values: CDR1 SGHRS, CDR2 YFSETQ. Losses at the gene ends were 8 bases for V and 4 bases for J; bases not matched to a gene: 11. The CDR3 bases are TGCGCCAGTATTTGGATGACAGGGACCACCGGGGAGCTGTTTTTT. As protein: CASIWMTGTTGELFF.

V is TRBV5-8 and J is TRBJ1-6; 11 bases line up with TRBD1. The CDR3 runs 15 residues. Germline V gene sequence: CDR1 SGHTS, CDR2 YDEGEE. The J segment lost 11 bases and the V segment lost 0 bases, leaving 4 bases of the junction unmatched. For the CDR3, the DNA is TGTGCCAGCAGCTTGGCGGGACAGGGGGTGGCACCCCTCCACTTT. This codes for CASSLAGQGVAPLHF.

This chain links TRBV27 with TRBJ1-1; a possible D gene is TRBD1 (5 bases). Trimming stripped 7 bases from V and 0 bases from J, with 24 bases between. CDR3 length: 18 amino acids. Germline CDR1 is MNHEY and CDR2 is SMNVEV (reference sequence). CDR3 sequence (DNA): TGTGCCAGCACCCCTTTCGGGTTGGGGGGGATTATGAACACTGAAGCTTTCTTT. Translating it yields CASTPFGLGGIMNTEAFF.

The CDR3 protein is CASSPLGPKQYF. CDR3 nucleotide sequence: TGTGCCAGCAGCCCGCTGGGGCCTAAGCAGTATTTT. The chain has TRBV7-8 and TRBJ2-3; possible D gene TRBD1, 5 bases. The CDR3 extends over 12 amino acids. With 5 bases removed from V and 11 bases from J, the gap between germline ends came to 14 bases. Per the germline V gene, CDR1 is SGHVS and CDR2 is FQNEAQ.

The rearrangement links TRBV7-2 to TRBJ1-2; 8 positions match TRBD1. Per the germline V gene, CDR1 is SGHTA and CDR2 is FQGNSA. CDR3 length: 13 residues. With V trimmed by 6 bases and J by 8 bases, 8 bases remained unmatched. The CDR3 coding sequence is TGTGCCAGCAGTAGGGACAGGACTGAAGGCTACACCTTC. Amino acids: CASSRDRTEGYTF.

V gene TRBV7-8 combines with J gene TRBJ1-2, with 7 bases that match TRBD1. Trimming at V came to 4 bases and at J to 8 bases, leaving 10 bases not matched to a gene. The CDR3 runs to 14 residues. Per germline, CDR1 SGHVS and CDR2 FQNEAQ. The chain's CDR3 is CASSSRQGLEGYTF. The CDR3, as DNA: TGTGCCAGCAGCTCCAGACAGGGTTTGGAAGGCTACACCTTC.

The V gene is TRBV30, the J gene TRBJ1-5, with D tentatively TRBD1 (5 bases). This CDR3 spans 15 amino acids. The V end was cut by 4 bases, the J end by 0 bases, with 13 bases between. Germline V gene data show CDR1 as GTSNPN and CDR2 as SVGIG (reference sequence). The CDR3 nucleotides are TGTGCCTGGAAACACCCGGGGGGTAGCAATCAGCCCCAGCATTTT. This gives the protein CAWKHPGGSNQPQHF.

V usage is TRBV20-1 and J usage is TRBJ1-2; a possible D gene is TRBD1 (6 bases). Germline V gene lookup returns CDR1 DFQATT and CDR2 SNEGSKA (reference sequence). This CDR3 contains 11 residues. Trimming left V 6 bases short and J 6 bases short, with 11 bases between. The chain's CDR3 is CSAQRQDGYTF. In nucleotides, the CDR3 is TGCAGTGCCCAACGACAGGATGGCTACACCTTC.

This clone was seen more than once but under ten times. The CDR3 DNA reads as TGCAGCGTTGAAGAAACGGACACTGAAGCTTTCTTT. Amino acid sequence: CSVEETDTEAFF. The V and J genes are TRBV29-1 and TRBJ1-1; D ambiguous. This CDR3 is built from 12 residues. Trimming removed 0 bases at V and 3 bases at J, with 5 bases between. Germline-derived CDR1 and CDR2 are SQVTM and ANQGSEA.

The chain employs TRBV30 and TRBJ1-1; no reliable D call. The CDR3 is 15 amino acids. The ends were cut back, 0 bases at V and 3 bases at J, with 14 bases in the middle. Germline CDR1 reads GTSNPN; CDR2 reads SVGIG (reference sequence). The CDR3 DNA sequence: TGTGCCTGGAGTGTACAATTAGCTCGGGACACTGAAGCTTTCTTT. Its protein product is CAWSVQLARDTEAFF.

The chain recombines TRBV30 with TRBJ1-6, with D tentatively TRBD1 (6 bases). Trimming removed 1 base at V and 7 bases at J, with 8 bases between. In germline, CDR1 is GTSNPN, CDR2 SVGIG (reference sequence). The CDR3 sequence is 13 residues long. The CDR3 nucleotides are TGTGCCTGGAGTGATGGGACAAATTCACCCCTCCACTTT. As protein: CAWSDGTNSPLHF.

V is TRBV7-2 and J is TRBJ2-1; TRBD1 is a possible D gene (6 bases). The V and J ends lost 4 bases and 4 bases respectively, with 14 bases between them. The CDR3 consists of 15 residues. Germline CDR1 SGHTA, CDR2 FQGNSA. CDR3: CASSSLLGAYNEQFF. The DNA of the CDR3 is TGTGCCAGCAGCTCCCTGTTGGGGGCTTACAATGAGCAGTTCTTC. The variable domain in full, completed from reference TRBV7-2 and TRBJ2-1, reads GAGVSQSPSNKVTEKGKDVELRCDPISGHTALYWYRQSLGQGLEFLIYFQGNSAPDKSGLPSDRFSAERTGGSVSTLTIQRTQQEDSAVYLCASSSLLGAYNEQFFGPGTRLTVL.

The V gene is TRBV19, the J gene TRBJ1-3; 8 bases match TRBD1. The junction had 9 bases not matched to a gene; V was cut back by 5 bases and J by 0 bases. Germline-derived CDR1 and CDR2 are LNHDA and SQIVND (reference sequence). This CDR3 has 17 residues. CDR3 DNA: TGTGCCAGTAGTCCAGCTCCAGGGGGCATCTCTGGAAACACCATATATTTT. Translation: CASSPAPGGISGNTIYF.

J is TRBJ1-1 and V is TRBV7-3; maybe TRBD1 (5 bases). The V end was cut by 6 bases, the J end by 3 bases, with 14 bases between. The germline gives CDR1 SGHTA, CDR2 FQGTGA. The CDR3 has 14 amino acids. The CDR3 protein is CASRSQALDTEAFF. DNA for the CDR3: TGTGCCAGCAGGTCACAGGCATTGGACACTGAAGCTTTCTTT.

This chain joins TRBV29-1 and TRBJ2-3; 9 positions match TRBD2. The germline V gene has CDR1 SQVTM and CDR2 ANQGSEA. This CDR3 spans 14 amino acids. V gave up 5 bases and J gave up 4 bases; unmatched junction bases: 7. CDR3 in DNA: TGCAGCGTTAGCGGGGGGCGGGGTCCAGATACGCAGTATTTT. It is translated as CSVSGGRGPDTQYF.

This chain joins TRBV27 and TRBJ1-6; D may be TRBD1 (5 bases). The V end lost 2 bases, the J end lost 4 bases, and 12 bases lay between the germline ends. The germline V gene has CDR1 MNHEY and CDR2 SMNVEV (reference sequence). This CDR3 region has 16 residues. The CDR3 DNA is TGTGCCAGCAGTTTAGGGGGGTCTTGGTATAATTCACCCCTCCACTTT. This gives the protein CASSLGGSWYNSPLHF.

The V and J genes are TRBV19 and TRBJ1-4; D may be TRBD1 (6 bases). Germline V gives CDR1 LNHDA, CDR2 SQIVND (reference sequence). V was trimmed by 4 bases and J by 4 bases, leaving 10 bases between them. The CDR3 loop spans 14 amino acids. CDR3 DNA sequence: TGTGCCAGTAGTACGGACAGTTTTAATGAAAAACTGTTTTTT. The encoded protein is CASSTDSFNEKLFF.

The chain recombines TRBV7-8 with TRBJ2-5; TRBD1 aligns across 10 bases. Germline V gene data show CDR1 as SGHVS and CDR2 as FQNEAQ. The CDR3 loop spans 14 amino acids. The ends lost 7 bases at V and 4 bases at J; junction bases unmatched: 6. The CDR3 loop reads CASTTGGRRETQYF. The CDR3 bases are TGTGCCAGCACGACAGGGGGCCGGAGAGAGACCCAGTACTTC.

V usage is TRBV5-5 and J usage is TRBJ2-2; D possibly corresponds to TRBD2 (5 bases). Deletions cut 3 bases from V and 4 bases from J, with 16 bases between. This CDR3 comprises 16 residues. Germline lookup yields CDR1 SGHKS and CDR2 YYEKEE (reference sequence). CDR3 protein: CASSSPRGPSTGELFF. CDR3 bases: TGTGCCAGCAGCTCACCCCGGGGTCCGAGCACCGGGGAGCTGTTTTTT.

Written as DNA, the CDR3 is TGTGCCAGTAGTGCCCAGGACAGGGCGGGAGCTTTCTTT. Residues: CASSAQDRAGAFF. The rearrangement uses TRBV19 and TRBJ1-1; TRBD1 agrees at 8 bases. The CDR3 is made up of 13 amino acids. CDR1 is LNHDA and CDR2 is SQIVND in the germline V gene (reference sequence). V shed 5 bases and J 10 bases; nucleotides not matched to a gene: 9.

The chain combines TRBV9 with TRBJ2-2; TRBD2 aligns across 10 bases. With V trimmed by 1 base and J by 4 bases, 4 bases remained unmatched. Per the germline V gene, CDR1 is SGDLS and CDR2 is YYNGEE. This CDR3 region has 16 residues. The CDR3 nucleotides are TGTGCCAGCAGCGTATCTAGCGGGGGCCCCACCGGGGAGCTGTTTTTT. Its protein is CASSVSSGGPTGELFF.

The V gene is TRBV4-3, the J gene TRBJ1-2; 7 bases agree with TRBD1. The CDR3 has 13 residues. CDR1 LGHNA and CDR2 YSLEER come from the germline V gene. The trim removed 1 base at V and 6 bases at J, leaving 2 bases unmatched. CDR3 sequence: CASSQGRGDGYTF. The CDR3 bases are TGCGCCAGCAGCCAAGGCAGGGGGGATGGCTACACCTTC.

The chain couples TRBV19 to TRBJ1-1; 7 bases are a match to TRBD1. The CDR3 has 15 amino acids. V lost 6 bases, J lost 2 bases, and 9 bases stayed unmatched. Germline V gene sequence: CDR1 LNHDA, CDR2 SQIVND (reference sequence). The CDR3 region is CASSLQGPRNTEAFF. CDR3 nucleotides: TGTGCCAGTAGCCTACAGGGGCCCCGAAACACTGAAGCTTTCTTT.

This rearrangement joins TRBV19 to TRBJ1-4; D remains unclear. This CDR3 is built from 14 residues. V gave up 10 bases and J gave up 0 bases, with 12 bases separating them. The germline V gene has CDR1 LNHDA and CDR2 SQIVND (reference sequence). The DNA of the CDR3 is TGTGCCACCTCTCCGGGTGCAACTAATGAAAAACTGTTTTTT. Its protein product is CATSPGATNEKLFF. Supplemented by reference TRBV19 and TRBJ1-4, the full variable domain reads DGGITQSPKYLFRKEGQNVTLSCEQNLNHDAMYWYRQDPGQGLRLIYYSQIVNDFQKGDIAEGYSVSREKKESFPLTVTSAQKNPTAFYLCATSPGATNEKLFFGSGTQLSVL.

The V and J genes are TRBV7-9 and TRBJ2-7, with a weak D call TRBD1 (7 bases). CDR1 SEHNR and CDR2 FQNEAQ come from the germline V gene (reference sequence). Trimming shortened V by 1 base and J by 6 bases, and 10 bases separated the two germline ends. CDR3 length: 13 amino acids. This CDR3 reads CASSLGQGGEQYF. The CDR3 region has the DNA TGTGCCAGCAGCTTAGGCCAGGGGGGCGAGCAGTACTTC.

This chain uses TRBV4-1 with TRBJ2-5; 13 nucleotides line up with TRBD2. The CDR3 consists of 17 residues. J gave up 5 bases and V 4 bases, and 10 bases lay outside the gene matches. Germline loops: CDR1 MGHRA, CDR2 YSYEKL. CDR3 in amino acids: CASSLGTSGALRETQYF. The DNA for the CDR3 is TGCGCCAGCAGCCTCGGGACTAGCGGGGCACTACGGGAGACCCAGTACTTC.

V is TRBV6-7 and J is TRBJ2-7; D might be TRBD2 (6 bases). TRBV6-7 is an ORF, and what it does is uncertain. The CDR3 has 18 residues. V was pared by 2 bases and J by 2 bases, with 22 bases between. This chain's CDR3 is CASSYACFRGGDTYEQYF. CDR3 sequence (DNA): TGTGCCAGCAGTTACGCCTGTTTTAGGGGAGGAGATACCTACGAGCAGTACTTC.

This chain joins TRBV19 and TRBJ1-4, with a weak D call TRBD1 (5 bases). Germline V gene lookup returns CDR1 LNHDA and CDR2 SQIVND (reference sequence). This CDR3 has 14 amino acids. Trimming stripped 3 bases from V and 5 bases from J, with 10 bases between. The CDR3 reads CASSIGQVNEKLFF. For the CDR3, the DNA is TGTGCCAGTAGTATTGGACAAGTAAATGAAAAACTGTTTTTT.

The J gene is TRBJ1-4, the V gene TRBV5-6, with D perhaps matching TRBD1 (6 bases). V lost 4 bases to trimming and J lost 2 bases, with 15 bases between them. Germline CDR1 SGHDT, CDR2 YYEEEE. The CDR3 covers 16 residues. CDR3 coding DNA: TGTGCCAGCAGCCCGCAGCGGGGGGCGACTAATGAAAAACTGTTTTTT. Protein product: CASSPQRGATNEKLFF.

CDR3 DNA: TGCGCCAGCAGCTCTGACGGGGGGGCCGGGGATACGCAGTATTTT. Translated, it gives CASSSDGGAGDTQYF. The genes are TRBV5-1 and TRBJ2-3; 8 bases align to TRBD2. Germline-derived CDR1 and CDR2 are SGHRS and YFSETQ. There are 15 residues in the CDR3. The V gene end was trimmed by 3 bases and the J gene end by 6 bases; junction bases not matched to a gene: 9. Together with reference TRBV5-1 and TRBJ2-3, the CDR3 gives the full variable domain: KAGVTQTPRYLIKTRGQQVTLSCSPISGHRSVSWYQQTPGQGLQFLFEYFSETQRNKGNFPGRFSGRQFSNSRSEMNVSTLELGDSALYLCASSSDGGAGDTQYFGPGTRLTVL.